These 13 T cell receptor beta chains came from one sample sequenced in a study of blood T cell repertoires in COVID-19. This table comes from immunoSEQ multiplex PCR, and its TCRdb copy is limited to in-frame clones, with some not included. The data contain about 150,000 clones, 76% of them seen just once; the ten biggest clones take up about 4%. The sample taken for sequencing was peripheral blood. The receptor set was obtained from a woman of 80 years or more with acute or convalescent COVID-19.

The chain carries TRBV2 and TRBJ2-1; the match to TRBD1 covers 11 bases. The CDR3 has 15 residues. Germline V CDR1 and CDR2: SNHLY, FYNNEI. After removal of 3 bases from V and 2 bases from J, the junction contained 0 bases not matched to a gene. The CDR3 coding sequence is TGTGCCAGCAGTGAGGGACAGGGGGCCTACAATGAGCAGTTCTTC. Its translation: CASSEGQGAYNEQFF.

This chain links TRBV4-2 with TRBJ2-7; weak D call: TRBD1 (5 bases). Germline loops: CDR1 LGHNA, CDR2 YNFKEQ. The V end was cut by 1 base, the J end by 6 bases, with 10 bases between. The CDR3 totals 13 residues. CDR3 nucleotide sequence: TGTGCCAGCAGCCAAGCAGAAAGGGGCGAGCAGTACTTC. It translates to CASSQAERGEQYF.

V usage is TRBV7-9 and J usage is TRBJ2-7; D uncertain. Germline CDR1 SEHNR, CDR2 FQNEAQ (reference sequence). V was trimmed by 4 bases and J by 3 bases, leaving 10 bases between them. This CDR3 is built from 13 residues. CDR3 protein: CASSSVPHYEQYF. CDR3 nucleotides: TGTGCCAGCAGCTCCGTCCCACACTACGAGCAGTACTTC. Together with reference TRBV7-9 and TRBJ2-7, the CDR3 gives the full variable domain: DTGVSQNPRHKITKRGQNVTFRCDPISEHNRLYWYRQTLGQGPEFLTYFQNEAQLEKSRLLSDRFSAERPKGSFSTLEIQRTEQGDSAMYLCASSSVPHYEQYFGPGTRLTVT.

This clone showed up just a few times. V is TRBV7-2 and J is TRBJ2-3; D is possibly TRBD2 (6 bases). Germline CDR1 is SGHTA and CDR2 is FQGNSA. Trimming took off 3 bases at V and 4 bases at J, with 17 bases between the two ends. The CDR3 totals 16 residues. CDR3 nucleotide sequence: TGTGCCAGCAGCTTGAGGGACTCACTCAGCGCAGATACGCAGTATTTT. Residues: CASSLRDSLSADTQYF.

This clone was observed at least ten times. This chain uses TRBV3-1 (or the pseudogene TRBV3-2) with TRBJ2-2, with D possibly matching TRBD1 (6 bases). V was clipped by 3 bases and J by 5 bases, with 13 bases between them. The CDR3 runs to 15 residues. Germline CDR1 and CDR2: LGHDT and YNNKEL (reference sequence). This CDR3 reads CASSQGQGKTGELFF. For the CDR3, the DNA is TGTGCCAGCAGCCAGGGACAAGGAAAGACCGGGGAGCTGTTTTTT.

CDR3 DNA: TGTGCCAGCAAAGGAAGGGGGCTTGGTGAAGCTTTCTTT. This translates into CASKGRGLGEAFF. The chain recombines TRBV12-3 or TRBV12-4 with TRBJ1-1, with 7 bases that match TRBD1. The length of the CDR3 is 13 residues. V lost 7 bases and J lost 7; bases outside the gene matches: 9.

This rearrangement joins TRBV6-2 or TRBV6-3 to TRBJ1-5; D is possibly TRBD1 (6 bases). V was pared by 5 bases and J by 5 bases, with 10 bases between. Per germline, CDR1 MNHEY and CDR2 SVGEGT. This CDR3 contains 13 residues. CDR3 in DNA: TGTGCCAGCAGTCCGGACAGTGATCAGCCCCAGCATTTT. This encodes CASSPDSDQPQHF.

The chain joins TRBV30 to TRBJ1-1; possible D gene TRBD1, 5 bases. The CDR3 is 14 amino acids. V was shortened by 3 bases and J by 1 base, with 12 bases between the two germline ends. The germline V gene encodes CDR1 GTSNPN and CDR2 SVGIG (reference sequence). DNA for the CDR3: TGTGCCTGGAGCGCGGGGGGACGGAACACTGAAGCTTTCTTT. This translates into CAWSAGGRNTEAFF.

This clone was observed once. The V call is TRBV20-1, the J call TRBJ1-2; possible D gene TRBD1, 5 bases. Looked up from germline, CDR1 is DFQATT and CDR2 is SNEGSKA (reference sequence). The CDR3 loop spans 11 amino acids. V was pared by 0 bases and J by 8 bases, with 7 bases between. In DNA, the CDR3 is TGCAGTGCTAGAGAGGGGCGGGGCTACACCTTC. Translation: CSAREGRGYTF.

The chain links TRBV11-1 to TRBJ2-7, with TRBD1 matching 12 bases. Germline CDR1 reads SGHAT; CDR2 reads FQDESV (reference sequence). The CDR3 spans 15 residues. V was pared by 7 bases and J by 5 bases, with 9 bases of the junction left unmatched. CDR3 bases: TGTGCCAGCACCCCGGGACAGGGGGCCATGAACGAGCAGTACTTC. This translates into CASTPGQGAMNEQYF.

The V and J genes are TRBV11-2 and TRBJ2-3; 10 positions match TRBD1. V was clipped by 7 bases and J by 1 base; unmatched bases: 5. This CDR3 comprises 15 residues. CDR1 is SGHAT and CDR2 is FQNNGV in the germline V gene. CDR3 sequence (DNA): TGTGCCAGCACCTCGGGGACAGGGGGCACAGATACGCAGTATTTT. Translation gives CASTSGTGGTDTQYF.

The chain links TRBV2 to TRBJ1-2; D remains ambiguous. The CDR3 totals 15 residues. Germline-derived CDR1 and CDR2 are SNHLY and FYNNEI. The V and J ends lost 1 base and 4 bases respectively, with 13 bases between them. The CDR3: CASSEVAKRSYGYTF. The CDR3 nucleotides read TGTGCCAGCAGTGAAGTCGCCAAGCGTAGCTATGGCTACACCTTC.

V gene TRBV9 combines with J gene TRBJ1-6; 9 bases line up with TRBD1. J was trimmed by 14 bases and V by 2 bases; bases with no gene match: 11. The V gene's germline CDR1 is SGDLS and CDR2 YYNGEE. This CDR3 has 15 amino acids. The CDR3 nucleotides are TGTGCCAGCAGCGTCGGGACAGGGTCTTGGGGGGCCCTCCACTTT. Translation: CASSVGTGSWGALHF.